The 10 T cell receptor beta chains below were found in one sample sequenced in a study of siplizumab effects on memory and regulatory T cells. The data were produced by immunoSEQ multiplex PCR, yet TCRdb's version contains in-frame clones alone and is incomplete. The sample records roughly 56,000 clones, about 92% being singletons. The specimen was CD8+ T cells sorted from blood. The receptors derive from a human donor in good health.

The chain recombines TRBV9 with TRBJ2-1; 8 bases map to TRBD2. CDR3 length: 14 amino acids. Germline V gene data show CDR1 as SGDLS and CDR2 as YYNGEE. V gave up 3 bases and J gave up 7 bases; unmatched junction bases: 6. The CDR3 here is CASSEREGQNEQFF. CDR3 bases: TGTGCCAGCAGCGAACGGGAGGGCCAGAATGAGCAGTTCTTC.

The rearrangement uses TRBV4-1 and TRBJ2-5; TRBD2 aligns across 9 bases. The DNA end is more similar to TRBJ2-7, so the J call may be wrong. The germline V gene has CDR1 MGHRA and CDR2 YSYEKL. The CDR3 covers 16 residues. CDR3 DNA sequence: TGCGCCAGCAGCCAGAACAGCGGTAGCGGGAGCTACGAGCAGTACTTC. Translated: CASSQNSGSGSYEQYF.

The chain recombines TRBV15 with TRBJ2-7; TRBD1 matches 8 bases. The V gene's germline CDR1 is LNHNV and CDR2 YYDKDF (reference sequence). The CDR3 is 14 residues long. V gave up 3 bases and J gave up 3 bases; unmatched junction bases: 4. The CDR3 DNA follows: TGTGCCACCAGCAGTTTTACAGGGGGCTACGAGCAGTACTTC. It translates to CATSSFTGGYEQYF. The variable domain in full, with the rest retrieved from reference TRBV15 and TRBJ2-7, is DAMVIQNPRYQVTQFGKPVTLSCSQTLNHNVMYWYQQKSSQAPKLLFHYYDKDFNNEADTPDNFQSRRPNTSFCFLDIRSPGLGDTAMYLCATSSFTGGYEQYFGPGTRLTVT.

This chain uses TRBV9 with TRBJ2-2, with no clear D. Germline loops: CDR1 SGDLS, CDR2 YYNGEE. Trimming left V 4 bases short and J 0 bases short, with 4 bases between. The CDR3 loop spans 13 amino acids. CDR3 residues: CASSSANTGELFF. Written as DNA, the CDR3 is TGTGCCAGCAGCTCGGCGAACACCGGGGAGCTGTTTTTT.

DNA for the CDR3: TGTGCCAGCAGGGGACAGGAGAACTACGAGCAGTACTTC. The encoded protein is CASRGQENYEQYF. This rearrangement joins TRBV6-1 to TRBJ2-7; TRBD1 agrees at 8 bases. Germline loops: CDR1 MNHNS, CDR2 SASEGT. Unmatched junction bases numbered 4, after V lost 6 bases and J lost 3 bases. This CDR3 comprises 13 residues.

V usage is TRBV9 and J usage is TRBJ2-5, with D possibly being TRBD1 or TRBD2 (6 bases each). The CDR3 sequence is 14 residues long. Trimming removed 4 bases at V and 4 bases at J, with 14 bases between. CDR1 SGDLS and CDR2 YYNGEE come from the germline V gene. CDR3 DNA sequence: TGTGCCAGCAGCAAGCAGGGGAGGAGAGAGACCCAGTACTTC. Its translation is CASSKQGRRETQYF.

V usage is TRBV5-1 and J usage is TRBJ1-2, with D maybe TRBD1 (6 bases). V dropped 3 bases and J dropped 0 bases, with 9 bases sitting between them. The germline V gene has CDR1 SGHRS and CDR2 YFSETQ. The CDR3 is made up of 14 amino acids. The CDR3 sequence: CASSSTGANYGYTF. The CDR3 DNA reads as TGCGCCAGCAGCTCGACAGGTGCTAACTATGGCTACACCTTC.

The chain has TRBV5-1 and TRBJ1-3; 7 bases align to TRBD1. Per germline, CDR1 SGHRS and CDR2 YFSETQ. With V trimmed by 4 bases and J by 2 bases, 6 bases remained unmatched. This CDR3 region has 15 residues. The CDR3 DNA sequence: TGCGCCAGCAGCCTCCGGGACAGAACTGGAAACACCATATATTTT. It is translated as CASSLRDRTGNTIYF.

This chain uses TRBV2 with TRBJ2-2; D perhaps matches TRBD2 (5 bases). CDR3 length: 17 amino acids. V lost 6 bases and J 0 bases, leaving 17 bases between the germline ends. Germline V gene lookup returns CDR1 SNHLY and CDR2 FYNNEI. CDR3 region: CASRTVWRASNTGELFF. CDR3 coding DNA: TGTGCCAGCAGAACCGTCTGGCGGGCGTCGAACACCGGGGAGCTGTTTTTT.

This rearrangement joins TRBV27 to TRBJ1-1, with 9 nucleotides matching TRBD1. The germline gives CDR1 MNHEY, CDR2 SMNVEV (reference sequence). The junction had 3 bases not matched to a gene; V was cut back by 6 bases and J by 4 bases. The length of the CDR3 is 13 residues. The CDR3 DNA reads as TGTGCCAGCAGACCGACAGGGGGCACTGAAGCTTTCTTT. It is translated as CASRPTGGTEAFF.